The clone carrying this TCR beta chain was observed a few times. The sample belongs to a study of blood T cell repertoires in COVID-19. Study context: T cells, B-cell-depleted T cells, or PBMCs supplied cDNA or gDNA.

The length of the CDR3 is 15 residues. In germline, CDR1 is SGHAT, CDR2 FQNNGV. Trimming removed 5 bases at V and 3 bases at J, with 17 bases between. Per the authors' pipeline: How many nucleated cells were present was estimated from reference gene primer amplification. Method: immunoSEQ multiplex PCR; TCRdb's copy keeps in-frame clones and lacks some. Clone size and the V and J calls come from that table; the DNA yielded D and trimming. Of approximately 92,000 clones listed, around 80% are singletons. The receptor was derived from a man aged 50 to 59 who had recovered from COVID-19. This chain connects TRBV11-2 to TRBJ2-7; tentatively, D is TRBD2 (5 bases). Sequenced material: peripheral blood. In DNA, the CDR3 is TGTGCCAGCAGCCGAGGGTCCGGAGTTTTCTACGAGCAGTACTTC. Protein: CASSRGSGVFYEQYF.